Detailed here is one T cell receptor (beta chain). Its matching antigen is unknown. The data stem from a study of response to subunit inactivated influenza vaccine. Study results and caveats: Each seasonal influenza vaccination, the authors suggested, recruits few new T cells.

TCRdb re-called the RT-PCR reads through MiXCR, storing one row per CDR3 protein. The sample yields around 580,000 distinct CDR3 sequences, around 15% seen once. CDR3 length: 15 residues. Per the germline V gene, CDR1 is MNHEY and CDR2 is SVGAGI. The V gene lost 0 bases and the J gene lost 1 base, with 9 bases spanning the gap. The chain carries TRBV6-5 and TRBJ1-1, with D tentatively TRBD1 (6 bases). The clonotype originates from a man in his fifties or sixties who received an inactivated influenza vaccine. The specimen comprised PBMCs from blood, sampled 11 to 12 days after vaccination. The CDR3 protein is CASSYSGASNTEAFF. CDR3 DNA: TGTGCCAGCAGTTACTCGGGGGCGTCGAACACTGAAGCTTTCTTT.